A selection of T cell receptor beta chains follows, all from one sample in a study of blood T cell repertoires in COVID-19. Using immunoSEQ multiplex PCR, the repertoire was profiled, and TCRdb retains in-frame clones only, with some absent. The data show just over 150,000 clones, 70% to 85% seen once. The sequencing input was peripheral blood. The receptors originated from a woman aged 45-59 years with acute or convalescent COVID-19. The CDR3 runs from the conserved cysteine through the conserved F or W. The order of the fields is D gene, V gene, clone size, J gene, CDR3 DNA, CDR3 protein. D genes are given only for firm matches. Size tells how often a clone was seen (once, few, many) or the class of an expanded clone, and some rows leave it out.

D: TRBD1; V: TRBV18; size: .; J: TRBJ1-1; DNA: TGTGCCAGCCAGGCCCGGTGGGACAGTAACACTGAAGCTTTCTTT; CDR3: CASQARWDSNTEAFF
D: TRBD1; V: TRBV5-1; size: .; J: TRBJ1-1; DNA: TGCGCCAGCAGCTTGGACCTACAGGGGGCTGGCACTGAAGCTTTCTTT; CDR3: CASSLDLQGAGTEAFF
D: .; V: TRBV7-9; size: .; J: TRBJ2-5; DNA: TGTGCCAGCCTACCCCAGGGGCTAGAGACCCAGTACTTC; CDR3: CASLPQGLETQYF
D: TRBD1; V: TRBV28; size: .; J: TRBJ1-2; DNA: TGTGCCAGCAGCCCAGGACAGGGGGCGCCTGGCTACACCTTC; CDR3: CASSPGQGAPGYTF
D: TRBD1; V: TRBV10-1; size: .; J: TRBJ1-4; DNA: TGCGCCAGCAGCCGAACCCGGACAGGGATAAGTGAAAAACTGTTTTTT; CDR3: CASSRTRTGISEKLFF
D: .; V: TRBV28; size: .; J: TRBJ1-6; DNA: TGTGCCAGCAGTTTGGGACAAGGATTTAATTCACCCCTCCACTTT; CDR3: CASSLGQGFNSPLHF
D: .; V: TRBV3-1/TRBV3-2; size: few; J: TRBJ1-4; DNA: TGTGCCAGCAGCCAGAATAGGGGGGAAAAACTGTTTTTT; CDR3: CASSQNRGEKLFF
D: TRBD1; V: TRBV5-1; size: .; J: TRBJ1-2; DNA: TGCGCCAGCAGCTTGGACCTCCAGACGACGACAGGGTCGCGCACCTTC; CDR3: CASSLDLQTTTGSRTF
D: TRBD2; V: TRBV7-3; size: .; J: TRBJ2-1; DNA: TGTGCCAGCAGCCGGAGGGCTAGCGGGAGCAATGAGCAGTTCTTC; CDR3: CASSRRASGSNEQFF
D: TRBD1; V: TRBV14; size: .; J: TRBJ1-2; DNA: TGTGCCAGCGCGAGGGGACAGGGAGTCGGCGGCTACACCTTC; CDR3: CASARGQGVGGYTF
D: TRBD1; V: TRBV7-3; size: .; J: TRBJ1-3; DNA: TGTGCCAGCAGCAGGAGACAGGGCCCTGGAAACACCATATATTTT; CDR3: CASSRRQGPGNTIYF
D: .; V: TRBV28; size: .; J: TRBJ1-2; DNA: TGTGCCAGCAGAGCAACCTTCGGCTACACCTTC; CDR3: CASRATFGYTF
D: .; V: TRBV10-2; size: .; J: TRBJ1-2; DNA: TGCGCCAGCAGTGAGAGACAGTACTATGGCTACACCTTC; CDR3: CASSERQYYGYTF
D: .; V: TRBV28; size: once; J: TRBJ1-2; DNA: TGTGCCACTCAGTCCCCAGGTACCTATGGCTACACCTTC; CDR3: CATQSPGTYGYTF
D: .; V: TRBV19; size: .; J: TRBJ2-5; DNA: TGTGCCAGTAGTGCATGGGGCGCAGAGACCCAGTACTTC; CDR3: CASSAWGAETQYF
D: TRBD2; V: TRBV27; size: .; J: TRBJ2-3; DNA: TGTGCCAGCAGTTTAACGGCGGGAGGATTAGATACGCAGTATTTT; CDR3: CASSLTAGGLDTQYF
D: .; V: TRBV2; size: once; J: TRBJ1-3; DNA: TGTGCCAGCAGACAAGTATCTGGAAACACCATATATTTT; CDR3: CASRQVSGNTIYF
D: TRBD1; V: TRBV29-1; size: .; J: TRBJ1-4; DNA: TGCAGCGGTATGACAGGGGGGAATGAAAAACTGTTTTTT; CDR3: CSGMTGGNEKLFF
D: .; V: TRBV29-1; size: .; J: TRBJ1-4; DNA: TGCAGCGTTGGAAGGGGGGAAAAACTGTTTTTT; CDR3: CSVGRGEKLFF
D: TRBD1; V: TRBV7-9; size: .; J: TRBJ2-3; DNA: TGTGCCAGCAGCGGGACAGGAAGCACAGATACGCAGTATTTT; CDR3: CASSGTGSTDTQYF